Presented here are 29 T cell receptor beta chains from one specimen sequenced in a study of blood T cell repertoires in COVID-19. TCRdb's copy holds only in-frame clones and misses some; the assay was immunoSEQ multiplex PCR. The data show roughly 170,000 clones, around 84% seen once. The material sequenced was peripheral blood. The receptors stem from a woman in her forties or fifties with COVID-19, enrolled during active disease.

The V call is TRBV7-2, the J call TRBJ1-4; a weak D match, TRBD1 (6 bases). V lost 5 bases, J lost 8 bases, and 18 bases lay in between. Germline V gives CDR1 SGHTA, CDR2 FQGNSA. This CDR3 is built from 15 residues. CDR3 amino acids: CASSPRMGQGEKLFF. The CDR3 DNA is TGTGCCAGCAGCCCGAGGATGGGGCAGGGGGAAAAACTGTTTTTT.

The chain joins TRBV7-9 to TRBJ1-2; the match to TRBD1 covers 7 bases. Trimming cost V 5 bases and J 6 bases; bases outside gene matches: 6. There are 13 residues in the CDR3. CDR1 is SEHNR, CDR2 FQNEAQ, per germline (reference sequence). The CDR3: CASSTQQGDGYTF. CDR3 DNA sequence: TGTGCCAGCAGCACACAGCAGGGGGATGGCTACACCTTC.

V usage is TRBV2 and J usage is TRBJ2-4; the D gene is possibly TRBD2 (5 bases). Looked up from germline, CDR1 is SNHLY and CDR2 is FYNNEI. CDR3 length: 15 residues. V was clipped by 3 bases and J by 1 base, with 10 bases between them. The CDR3 DNA reads TGTGCCAGCAGTGATCTTTTAGCGGCCAAAAACATTCAGTACTTC. Protein sequence: CASSDLLAAKNIQYF.

The chain is built from TRBV2 and TRBJ1-5; D remains unclear. Germline loops: CDR1 SNHLY, CDR2 FYNNEI. The CDR3 runs to 15 residues. V shed 4 bases and J shed 8 bases, with 18 bases lying between them. CDR3 sequence reads: CASSVFGETREPQHF. The CDR3 DNA reads as TGTGCCAGCAGTGTTTTCGGGGAAACTAGGGAGCCCCAGCATTTT.

The chain employs TRBV7-2 and TRBJ1-6; tentatively, D is TRBD1 (5 bases). The CDR3 covers 16 residues. Trimming took off 1 base at V and 3 bases at J, with 10 bases between the two ends. Germline V CDR1 and CDR2: SGHTA, FQGNSA. Written as DNA, the CDR3 is TGTGCCAGCAGCTTAGTACGGACAAACTATAATTCACCCCTCCACTTT. Amino acids: CASSLVRTNYNSPLHF.

This chain links TRBV10-3 with TRBJ1-4; 7 bases are shared with TRBD1. The CDR3 is 13 residues long. Trimming at V came to 8 bases and at J to 10 bases, leaving 10 bases not matched to a gene. Germline CDR1 reads ENHRY; CDR2 reads SYGVKD. The CDR3 region is CAIGAGGVGKLFF. The CDR3 DNA reads TGTGCCATCGGGGCAGGGGGAGTGGGAAAACTGTTTTTT.

This clone was picked up a small number of times. The chain is built from TRBV29-1 and TRBJ2-7; 8 bases line up with TRBD1. The CDR3 is made up of 14 amino acids. Germline values: CDR1 SQVTM, CDR2 ANQGSEA. V was pared by 5 bases and J by 5 bases, with 11 bases of the junction left unmatched. The CDR3 sequence: CSVLTGTGKNEQYF. CDR3 DNA sequence: TGCAGCGTTCTAACCGGGACAGGAAAAAACGAGCAGTACTTC.

The chain recombines TRBV25-1 with TRBJ2-5; 9 bases fit TRBD2. Trimming at V came to 5 bases and at J to 3 bases, leaving 10 bases not matched to a gene. Germline CDR1 is MGHDK and CDR2 is SYGVNS. This CDR3 contains 16 residues. In DNA form, the CDR3 reads TGTGCCAGCAGTCTTAGCGGGGGTCGCGGGGAAGAGACCCAGTACTTC. Protein sequence: CASSLSGGRGEETQYF.

V gene TRBV19 combines with J gene TRBJ2-3; D possibly corresponds to TRBD1 (8 bases). Germline V gene lookup returns CDR1 LNHDA and CDR2 SQIVND (reference sequence). The V end was cut by 6 bases, the J end by 1 base, with 11 bases between. The CDR3 loop spans 14 amino acids. The CDR3 here is CASRQGGGTDTQYF. In nucleotides, the CDR3 is TGTGCCAGTAGACAGGGGGGGGGCACAGATACGCAGTATTTT.

The chain couples TRBV6-5 to TRBJ1-1; perhaps TRBD1 as D (5 bases). The CDR3 covers 14 residues. Germline assignment: CDR1 MNHEY and CDR2 SVGAGI. The V end lost 6 bases, the J end lost 1 base, and 12 bases lay between the germline ends. In nucleotides, the CDR3 is TGTGCCAGCAGACCGGACACCTGGAACACTGAAGCTTTCTTT. Translating it yields CASRPDTWNTEAFF.

This clone was seen a few times. The CDR3 is CASSVSNRTGVTEAFF. The CDR3 nucleotides are TGTGCCAGCAGCGTCTCGAACCGGACAGGGGTAACTGAAGCTTTCTTT. V is TRBV7-6 and J is TRBJ1-1, with 9 nucleotides matching TRBD1. CDR1 and CDR2 (germline): SGHVS, FNYEAQ. V lost 5 bases to trimming and J lost 5 bases; unmatched junction nucleotides: 12. The CDR3 consists of 16 residues.

This clone was seen many times. The rearrangement links TRBV19 to TRBJ2-1; 9 bases agree with TRBD2. From germline, CDR1 is LNHDA and CDR2 SQIVND (reference sequence). V was pared by 1 base and J by 8 bases, with 0 bases of the junction left unmatched. This CDR3 contains 13 residues. CDR3 in DNA: TGTGCCAGTAGTATAGCTAGCGGGGATGAGCAGTTCTTC. Residues: CASSIASGDEQFF.

This chain joins TRBV30 and TRBJ1-5, with D perhaps TRBD1 (6 bases). V lost 2 bases, J lost 1 base, and 9 bases lay in between. CDR1 and CDR2 from the germline V gene are GTSNPN and SVGIG (reference sequence). The CDR3 spans 14 residues. The CDR3 protein is CAWSTGTSNQPQHF. The DNA for the CDR3 is TGTGCCTGGAGTACAGGGACGAGCAATCAGCCCCAGCATTTT.

V and J are TRBV2 and TRBJ1-3; TRBD1 aligns across 7 bases. From germline, CDR1 is SNHLY and CDR2 FYNNEI. This CDR3 comprises 13 residues. J was trimmed by 0 bases and V by 10 bases; bases with no gene match: 3. Here the CDR3 reads CANRQGSGNTIYF. The CDR3 DNA is TGTGCCAATAGACAGGGCTCTGGAAACACCATATATTTT.

The genes are TRBV7-2 and TRBJ1-1; D is unclear. Germline V gene data show CDR1 as SGHTA and CDR2 as FQGNSA. The V gene lost 4 bases and the J gene lost 4 bases, with 7 bases spanning the gap. There are 12 residues in the CDR3. The chain's CDR3 is CASSSRLTEAFF. The CDR3 region has the DNA TGTGCCAGCAGCTCTCGTCTCACTGAAGCTTTCTTT. The full variable domain, with the rest looked up from reference TRBV7-2 and TRBJ1-1, is GAGVSQSPSNKVTEKGKDVELRCDPISGHTALYWYRQSLGQGLEFLIYFQGNSAPDKSGLPSDRFSAERTGGSVSTLTIQRTQQEDSAVYLCASSSRLTEAFFGQGTRLTVV.

The chain has TRBV3-1 (or the pseudogene TRBV3-2) and TRBJ2-7; weak D call: TRBD1 (6 bases). Trimming took 6 bases from V and 3 from J, leaving 12 bases between them. Germline V gene lookup returns CDR1 LGHDT and CDR2 YNNKEL (reference sequence). There are 13 residues in the CDR3. CDR3 in amino acids: CASSNDRRYEQYF. The CDR3 DNA follows: TGTGCCAGCAGTAACGACAGGCGCTACGAGCAGTACTTC.

The chain is built from TRBV7-3 and TRBJ2-2; 9 bases fit TRBD2. Germline CDR1 and CDR2: SGHTA and FQGTGA. Trimming at V came to 5 bases and at J to 0 bases, leaving 4 bases not matched to a gene. The CDR3 runs to 16 residues. The CDR3 sequence is CASSPLAGTNTGELFF. Here the CDR3 DNA reads TGTGCCAGCAGCCCCCTAGCGGGAACGAACACCGGGGAGCTGTTTTTT.

The V and J genes are TRBV30 and TRBJ2-7; weak D call: TRBD1 (5 bases). Germline V gene sequence: CDR1 GTSNPN, CDR2 SVGIG (reference sequence). The V gene lost 2 bases and the J gene lost 2 bases, with 13 bases spanning the gap. This CDR3 region has 14 residues. CDR3 nucleotide sequence: TGTGCCTGGAGTTTTAAAGGGGCCCCCTACGAGCAGTACTTC. Translating gives CAWSFKGAPYEQYF.

This sequence joins TRBV13 and TRBJ2-7; 8 bases align to TRBD2. The CDR3 is 16 residues long. Germline CDR1 and CDR2: PRHDT and FYEKMQ (reference sequence). J gave up 0 bases and V 4 bases, and 8 bases lay outside the gene matches. The CDR3 sequence is CASSSLSAGDSYEQYF. The CDR3 DNA follows: TGTGCCAGCAGCTCCCTGTCAGCGGGGGACTCCTACGAGCAGTACTTC.

The chain carries TRBV6-5 and TRBJ2-3; a possible D gene is TRBD1 (6 bases). V shed 6 bases and J shed 6 bases, with 13 bases lying between them. The germline V gene encodes CDR1 MNHEY and CDR2 SVGAGI. This CDR3 comprises 13 residues. The CDR3 sequence is CASRGQNSDTQYF. CDR3 sequence (DNA): TGTGCCAGCAGGGGACAAAACTCGGATACGCAGTATTTT.

This clone appeared once. The rearrangement links TRBV4-1 to TRBJ2-1; 7 bases are shared with TRBD1. There are 13 residues in the CDR3. The germline V gene has CDR1 MGHRA and CDR2 YSYEKL. With 4 bases clipped from V and 6 bases from J, the junction kept 3 bases outside the gene matches. CDR3 residues: CASSRRDSNEQFF. CDR3 in DNA: TGCGCCAGCAGCCGTCGGGACAGCAATGAGCAGTTCTTC.

This chain connects TRBV6-5 to TRBJ1-2; 7 bases line up with TRBD1. Unmatched junction bases numbered 8, after V lost 8 bases and J lost 5 bases. The CDR3 is made up of 13 amino acids. From germline, CDR1 is MNHEY and CDR2 SVGAGI. CDR3 nucleotides: TGTGCCAGCGGCGAGACAGGGAAGTATGGCTACACCTTC. Its protein product is CASGETGKYGYTF.

In this sample, this clone turned up a few times. This chain joins TRBV9 and TRBJ1-6; perhaps TRBD1 as D (6 bases). The CDR3 sequence is 16 residues long. Germline loops: CDR1 SGDLS, CDR2 YYNGEE. Trimming shortened V by 3 bases and J by 10 bases, and 20 bases separated the two germline ends. The CDR3 DNA follows: TGTGCCAGCAGCGCAGGACAGTTACCCAAAACCTCACCCCTCCACTTT. Its protein is CASSAGQLPKTSPLHF.

The chain uses TRBV18 and TRBJ1-6; 8 bases align to TRBD1. Germline V gene data show CDR1 as KGHSH and CDR2 as LQKENI. The CDR3 is made up of 14 amino acids. Losses at the gene ends were 1 base for V and 10 bases for J; bases not matched to a gene: 3. CDR3: CASSPQDRGSPLHF. In nucleotides, the CDR3 is TGTGCCAGCTCACCACAAGACAGGGGCTCACCCCTCCACTTT.

The gene calls are TRBV20-1 and TRBJ2-3; 8 bases are shared with TRBD2. This CDR3 has 17 amino acids. Germline CDR1 and CDR2: DFQATT and SNEGSKA (reference sequence). V lost 3 bases to trimming and J lost 8 bases; unmatched junction nucleotides: 19. The CDR3 loop is CSASSSGGSLVWGTQYF. In nucleotides, the CDR3 is TGCAGTGCTAGTAGTTCGGGGGGGTCCTTGGTTTGGGGTACGCAGTATTTT.

The chain carries TRBV5-8 and TRBJ2-1; 9 bases align to TRBD2. Germline-derived CDR1 and CDR2 are SGHTS and YDEGEE. The CDR3 extends over 16 amino acids. V shed 1 base and J 3 bases; nucleotides not matched to a gene: 5. CDR3 loop: CASSLSSGGLYNEQFF. The CDR3 nucleotides read TGTGCCAGCAGCTTGAGTAGCGGGGGCCTCTACAATGAGCAGTTCTTC.

This clone was picked up a small number of times. This CDR3 is CASSDSRARQFF. The CDR3 DNA is TGTGCCAGCAGTGACTCGAGAGCCCGGCAGTTCTTC. V and J are TRBV6-4 and TRBJ2-1; D uncertain. Trimming cost V 0 bases and J 12 bases, with 9 bases left between them. The CDR3 covers 12 residues. Germline V gene data show CDR1 as MRHNA and CDR2 as SNTAGT.

The chain links TRBV9 to TRBJ2-3, with 11 nucleotides matching TRBD1. This CDR3 is built from 16 residues. Germline V gene sequence: CDR1 SGDLS, CDR2 YYNGEE. V lost 3 bases, J lost 3 bases, and 6 bases stayed unmatched. CDR3: CASSGGTGGLTDTQYF. The CDR3 nucleotides read TGTGCCAGCAGCGGAGGGACAGGGGGTTTAACAGATACGCAGTATTTT. Full variable domain (rest looked up from reference TRBV9 and TRBJ2-3): DSGVTQTPKHLITATGQRVTLRCSPRSGDLSVYWYQQSLDQGLQFLIQYYNGEERAKGNILERFSAQQFPDLHSELNLSSLELGDSALYFCASSGGTGGLTDTQYFGPGTRLTVL.

This clone came up a few times. The chain uses TRBV5-6 and TRBJ1-2; perhaps TRBD1 as D (6 bases). The V gene lost 7 bases and the J gene lost 0 bases, with 13 bases spanning the gap. CDR1 and CDR2 from the germline V gene are SGHDT and YYEEEE. The CDR3 spans 14 residues. In nucleotides, the CDR3 is TGTGCCAGCGGAAAGGGACAAGCTAACTATGGCTACACCTTC. Amino acids: CASGKGQANYGYTF.